A single sample is the source of the 22 T cell receptor beta chains below, sequenced in a study of beta chain features in type 1 diabetes. All of the isolated RNA was reverse transcribed, so expressed TCRB transcripts were sequenced. The method was immunoSEQ multiplex PCR; TCRdb's version includes in-frame clones alone and lacks a portion of them. The data hold roughly 500,000 clones, with 10% to 12% observed a single time. Material for sequencing was naive CD4+ T cells from blood. The receptors were gathered from a woman between 18 and 29 years old in good health.

This clone occurred a few times. The V and J genes are TRBV14 and TRBJ2-7, with D maybe TRBD1 (8 bases). The germline V and J ends were trimmed by 4 bases and 4 bases, with 14 bases remaining between them. The CDR3 runs 14 residues. Per germline, CDR1 SGHDN and CDR2 FVKESK. The CDR3 here is CASSRGQGGYEQYF. CDR3 DNA sequence: TGTGCCAGCAGCCGCGGACAGGGAGGGTACGAGCAGTACTTC. The variable domain in full, with the rest retrieved from reference TRBV14 and TRBJ2-7, is EAGVTQFPSHSVIEKGQTVTLRCDPISGHDNLYWYRRVMGKEIKFLLHFVKESKQDESGMPNNRFLAERTGGTYSTLKVQPAELEDSGVYFCASSRGQGGYEQYFGPGTRLTVT.

Only a few counts were recorded for this clone. The rearrangement uses TRBV4-3 and TRBJ1-2; unclear D gene. This CDR3 spans 16 amino acids. Deletions cut 0 bases from V and 0 bases from J, with 11 bases between. Germline V gene data show CDR1 as LGHNA and CDR2 as YSLEER. CDR3 nucleotide sequence: TGCGCCAGCAGCCAAGATCTTGGCAGTACTAACTATGGCTACACCTTC. Residues: CASSQDLGSTNYGYTF.

The chain has TRBV11-3 and TRBJ2-2; no clear D gene. Germline CDR1 is SGHNT and CDR2 is YENEEA. The ends were cut back, 4 bases at V and 0 bases at J, with 6 bases in the middle. The CDR3 is made up of 14 amino acids. The CDR3 coding sequence is TGTGCCAGCAGCTGGCTGTCGAACACCGGGGAGCTGTTTTTT. Translated: CASSWLSNTGELFF.

The chain combines TRBV28 with TRBJ1-2; D uncertain. Germline V gene sequence: CDR1 MDHEN, CDR2 SYDVKM. V was cut by 1 base and J by 5 bases, with 5 bases left in between. This CDR3 spans 12 amino acids. The CDR3 nucleotides read TGTGCCAGCAGTTTATATCAGTATGGCTACACCTTC. It codes for CASSLYQYGYTF.

The CDR3 region is CASSLADQGSYEQYF. DNA of the CDR3: TGTGCCAGCAGCTTAGCGGATCAGGGCTCCTACGAGCAGTACTTC. The J gene is TRBJ2-7, the V gene TRBV7-6; TRBD1 is a possible D gene (5 bases). The CDR3 runs to 15 residues. V was clipped by 0 bases and J by 0 bases, with 9 bases between them. Germline V gives CDR1 SGHVS, CDR2 FNYEAQ.

V is TRBV6-7 and J is TRBJ2-1; D remains unclear. TRBV6-7 is labeled an ORF, and its function is uncertain. Trimming took 1 base from V and 0 from J, leaving 7 bases between them. The CDR3 sequence is 15 residues long. CDR3 sequence (DNA): TGTGCCAGCAGTTACTTGGCCTTCTCCTACAATGAGCAGTTCTTC. Protein product: CASSYLAFSYNEQFF.

The chain joins TRBV7-8 to TRBJ2-2; tentative D call: TRBD1 (6 bases). From germline, CDR1 is SGHVS and CDR2 FQNEAQ. This CDR3 comprises 17 residues. Trimming left V 2 bases short and J 0 bases short, with 13 bases between. The CDR3 is CASSLLDGTPNTGELFF. The CDR3 nucleotides are TGTGCCAGCAGCTTACTAGACGGGACACCGAACACCGGGGAGCTGTTTTTT.

This chain's CDR3 is CASSQIPGSIAKNIQYF. CDR3 sequence (DNA): TGCGCCAGCAGCCAAATACCAGGTTCTATAGCCAAAAACATTCAGTACTTC. This chain connects TRBV5-1 to TRBJ2-4; D not resolved. Trimming removed 4 bases from V and 0 bases from J, with 17 bases in between. The CDR3 length is 17 residues. Germline V CDR1 and CDR2: SGHRS, YFSETQ. The complete variable domain, with remaining parts taken from reference TRBV5-1 and TRBJ2-4, reads KAGVTQTPRYLIKTRGQQVTLSCSPISGHRSVSWYQQTPGQGLQFLFEYFSETQRNKGNFPGRFSGRQFSNSRSEMNVSTLELGDSALYLCASSQIPGSIAKNIQYFGAGTRLSVL.

The chain is built from TRBV7-9 and TRBJ2-1; TRBD1 matches at 8 bases. The CDR3 length is 16 residues. The J segment lost 0 bases and the V segment lost 5 bases, leaving 6 bases of the junction unmatched. Germline loops: CDR1 SEHNR, CDR2 FQNEAQ (reference sequence). The CDR3 DNA is TGTGCCAGCAGCACATGGACAGGGTCCTCCTACAATGAGCAGTTCTTC. This gives the protein CASSTWTGSSYNEQFF.

This chain connects TRBV7-9 to TRBJ1-3, with D unclear. The germline CDR1 and CDR2 sequences are SEHNR and FQNEAQ (reference sequence). This CDR3 has 13 amino acids. Between the trimmed V and J ends, which lost 0 bases and 5 bases, there was a span of 5 bases. CDR3 DNA: TGTGCCAGCAGCTTAGCGGACCGAAACACCATATATTTT. It yields the protein CASSLADRNTIYF.

In its sample, this clone was seen a few times. The chain carries TRBV18 and TRBJ2-7; D may be TRBD1 (7 bases). CDR1 is KGHSH and CDR2 is LQKENI in the germline V gene. CDR3 length: 13 amino acids. Trimming removed 3 bases from V and 3 bases from J, with 9 bases in between. The CDR3 here is CASSPQGGYEQYV. The CDR3 nucleotides are TGTGCCAGCTCACCCCAGGGGGGCTACGAGCAGTACGTC.

The sample holds a few counts of this clone. The chain is built from TRBV9 and TRBJ2-7, with 9 bases that match TRBD1. The germline V gene encodes CDR1 SGDLS and CDR2 YYNGEE. Losses at the gene ends were 3 bases for V and 1 base for J; bases not matched to a gene: 2. The CDR3 runs 14 residues. DNA of the CDR3: TGTGCCAGCAGCGCGACAGGGGGGTCCTACGAGCAGTACTTC. Its protein is CASSATGGSYEQYF.

This clone has a handful of counts. V and J are TRBV9 and TRBJ2-2, with D unclear. Deletions cut 4 bases from V and 7 bases from J, with 17 bases between. Looked up from germline, CDR1 is SGDLS and CDR2 is YYNGEE. CDR3 size: 15 residues. The CDR3 sequence is CASSPRAPSDGELFF. Written as DNA, the CDR3 is TGTGCCAGCAGCCCTAGGGCCCCAAGCGACGGGGAGCTGTTTTTT.

This clone was seen a few times. The rearrangement links TRBV28 to TRBJ1-1; D not resolved. This CDR3 spans 11 amino acids. With 8 bases removed from V and 0 bases from J, the gap between germline ends came to 4 bases. Per the germline V gene, CDR1 is MDHEN and CDR2 is SYDVKM. In DNA, the CDR3 is TGTGCCAGCCATTTGAACACTGAAGCTTTCTTT. It is translated as CASHLNTEAFF.

The chain uses TRBV5-1 and TRBJ1-1; D perhaps matches TRBD1 (6 bases). Germline V gene lookup returns CDR1 SGHRS and CDR2 YFSETQ. The CDR3 has 15 residues. The germline V and J ends were trimmed by 4 bases and 3 bases, with 16 bases remaining between them. The CDR3 bases are TGCGCCAGCAGCCTTCTAAACAGGGATGACACTGAAGCTTTCTTT. It encodes CASSLLNRDDTEAFF.

J is TRBJ1-1 and V is TRBV7-3, with D perhaps matching TRBD1 (5 bases). CDR1 is SGHTA and CDR2 is FQGTGA in the germline V gene. V dropped 1 base and J dropped 3 bases, with 6 bases sitting between them. The CDR3 is 13 residues long. The CDR3 is CASSLMGDTEAFF. In DNA, the CDR3 is TGTGCCAGCAGCTTAATGGGGGACACTGAAGCTTTCTTT.

The CDR3: CASSLSSYNEQFF. CDR3 sequence (DNA): TGTGCCAGCAGTTTGAGCTCCTACAATGAGCAGTTCTTC. This sequence joins TRBV2 and TRBJ2-1, with D unresolved. V was clipped by 5 bases and J by 0 bases, with 5 bases between them. This CDR3 has 13 amino acids. Per the germline V gene, CDR1 is SNHLY and CDR2 is FYNNEI.

The rearrangement links TRBV14 to TRBJ2-3, with D possibly matching TRBD2 (6 bases). The ends were cut back, 4 bases at V and 5 bases at J, with 10 bases in the middle. CDR3 length: 13 residues. The germline V gene has CDR1 SGHDN and CDR2 FVKESK. The CDR3 DNA is TGTGCCAGCAGCCCGGGGGAGGTAGATACGCAGTATTTT. It is translated as CASSPGEVDTQYF.

The rearrangement links TRBV7-8 to TRBJ2-1; 9 nucleotides line up with TRBD2. The junction had 11 bases not matched to a gene; V was cut back by 6 bases and J by 14 bases. Germline V CDR1 and CDR2: SGHVS, FQNEAQ. The CDR3 spans 13 residues. CDR3 in DNA: TGTGCCAGCAGTAAGAGAGAGGGCGGGAGGGAGTTCTTC. Its protein is CASSKREGGREFF.

The rearrangement links TRBV29-1 to TRBJ1-2; maybe TRBD1 (5 bases). Germline values: CDR1 SQVTM, CDR2 ANQGSEA. The V and J ends lost 4 bases and 2 bases respectively, with 11 bases between them. The CDR3 extends over 13 amino acids. CDR3 in DNA: TGCAGCGTTGTTCGGGCAGGGAACTATGGCTACACCTTC. It codes for CSVVRAGNYGYTF.

The chain couples TRBV30 to TRBJ2-1; D could derive from TRBD1 or TRBD2 (6 bases each). The CDR3 is made up of 12 amino acids. Trimming cost V 4 bases and J 10 bases, with 14 bases left between them. Per the germline V gene, CDR1 is GTSNPN and CDR2 is SVGIG (reference sequence). CDR3 amino acids: CAWNRGGREQFF. The CDR3 nucleotides read TGTGCCTGGAACCGAGGGGGGAGGGAGCAGTTCTTC. Combining the CDR3 with reference TRBV30 and TRBJ2-1 gives the whole variable domain SQTIHQWPATLVQPVGSPLSLECTVEGTSNPNLYWYRQAAGRGLQLLFYSVGIGQISSEVPQNLSASRPQDRQFILSSKKLLLSDSGFYLCAWNRGGREQFFGPGTRLTVL.

This clone came up a few times. The V gene is TRBV6-6, the J gene TRBJ2-6; D is ambiguous. This CDR3 contains 12 residues. Germline V gene data show CDR1 as MNHNY and CDR2 as SVGAGI (reference sequence). The V gene lost 8 bases and the J gene lost 4 bases, with 6 bases spanning the gap. For the CDR3, the DNA is TGTGCCAGCCACGCCGGGGCCAACGTCCTGACTTTC. As protein: CASHAGANVLTF.